This note documents a single TCR beta chain sequence. Method: immunoSEQ multiplex PCR; TCRdb's copy keeps in-frame clones and lacks some. The table records around 2,000,000 clones, approximately 95% of them present only once. Trimming stripped 5 bases from V and 2 bases from J, with 13 bases between. Germline V gene sequence: CDR1 MNHEY, CDR2 SVGAGI. The length of the CDR3 is 14 residues. This sample was taken from a study of shared clonotypes between healthy human individuals. As defined, naive CD8 cells were CD45RO-negative and positively selected for CCR7, with terminally differentiated effector memory CD45RA+ cells excluded.

This rearrangement joins TRBV6-5 to TRBJ2-7; D not certain. Sample: naive CD8+ T cells sorted from blood. This receptor was taken from a man between 18 and 29 years old in good health. The CDR3 DNA is TGTGCCAGCAGTCCTGAATGGATCACCTACGAGCAGTACTTC. It is translated as CASSPEWITYEQYF.